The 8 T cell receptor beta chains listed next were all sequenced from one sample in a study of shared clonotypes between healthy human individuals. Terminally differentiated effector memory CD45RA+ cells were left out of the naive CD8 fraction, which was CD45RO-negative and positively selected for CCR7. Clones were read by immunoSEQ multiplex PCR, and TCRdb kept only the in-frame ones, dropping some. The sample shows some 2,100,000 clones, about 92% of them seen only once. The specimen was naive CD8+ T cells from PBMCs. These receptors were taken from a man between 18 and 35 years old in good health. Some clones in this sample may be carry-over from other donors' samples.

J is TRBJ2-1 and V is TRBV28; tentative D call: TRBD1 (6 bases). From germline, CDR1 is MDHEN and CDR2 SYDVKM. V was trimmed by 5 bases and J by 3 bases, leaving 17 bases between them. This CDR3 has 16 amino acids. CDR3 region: CASSPTGTGFYNEQFF. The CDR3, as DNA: TGTGCCAGCAGTCCTACAGGGACGGGGTTCTACAATGAGCAGTTCTTC.

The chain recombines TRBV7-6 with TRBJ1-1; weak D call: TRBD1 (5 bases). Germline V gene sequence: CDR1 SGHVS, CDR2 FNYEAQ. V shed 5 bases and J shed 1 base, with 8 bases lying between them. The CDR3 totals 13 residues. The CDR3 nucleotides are TGTGCCAGCAGCACCGACAGGAACACTGAAGCTTTCTTT. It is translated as CASSTDRNTEAFF. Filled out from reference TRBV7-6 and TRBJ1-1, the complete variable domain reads GAGVSQSPRYKVTKRGQDVALRCDPISGHVSLYWYRQALGQGPEFLTYFNYEAQQDKSGLPNDRFSAERPEGSISTLTIQRTEQRDSAMYRCASSTDRNTEAFFGQGTRLTVV.

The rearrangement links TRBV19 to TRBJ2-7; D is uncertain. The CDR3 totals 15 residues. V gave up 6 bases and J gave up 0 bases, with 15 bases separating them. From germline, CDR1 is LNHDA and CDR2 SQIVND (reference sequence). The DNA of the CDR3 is TGTGCCAGTAGCCAGACTCAGTGGGACTCCTACGAGCAGTACTTC. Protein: CASSQTQWDSYEQYF.

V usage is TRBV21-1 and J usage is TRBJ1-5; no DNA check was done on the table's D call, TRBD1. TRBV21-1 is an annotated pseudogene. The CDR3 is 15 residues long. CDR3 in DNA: TGTGCCAGCAGCGCCAAAGGGGGTTCACATCAGCCCCAGCATTTT. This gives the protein CASSAKGGSHQPQHF.

This chain's CDR3 is CASSSRTSDTDTQYF. In DNA, the CDR3 is TGTGCCAGCAGCTCCCGGACTAGCGACACAGATACGCAGTATTTT. The rearrangement uses TRBV7-9 and TRBJ2-3; 9 positions agree with TRBD2. Per the germline V gene, CDR1 is SEHNR and CDR2 is FQNEAQ (reference sequence). This CDR3 spans 15 amino acids. V trimming: 4 bases; J trimming: 2 bases; junction bases outside the gene matches: 4.

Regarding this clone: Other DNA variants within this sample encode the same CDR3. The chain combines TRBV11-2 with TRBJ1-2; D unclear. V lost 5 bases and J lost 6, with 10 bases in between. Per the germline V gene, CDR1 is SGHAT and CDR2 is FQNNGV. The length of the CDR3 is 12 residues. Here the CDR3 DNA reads TGTGCCAGCAGCCCCCGTGGGAATGGCTACACCTTC. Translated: CASSPRGNGYTF.

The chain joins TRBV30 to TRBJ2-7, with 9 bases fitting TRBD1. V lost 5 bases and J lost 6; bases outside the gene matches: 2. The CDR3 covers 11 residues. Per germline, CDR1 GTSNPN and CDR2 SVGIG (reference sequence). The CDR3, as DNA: TGTGCCTGGTGGACAGGGGTCGAGCAGTACTTC. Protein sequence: CAWWTGVEQYF.

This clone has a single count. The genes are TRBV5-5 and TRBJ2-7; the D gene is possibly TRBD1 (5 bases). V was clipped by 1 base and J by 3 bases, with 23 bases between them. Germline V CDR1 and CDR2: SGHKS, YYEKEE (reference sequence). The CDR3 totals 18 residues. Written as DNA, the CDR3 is TGTGCCAGCAGCTTGTCTCACAAAGGGGTTCCAAGGGGCTACGAGCAGTACTTC. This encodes CASSLSHKGVPRGYEQYF.